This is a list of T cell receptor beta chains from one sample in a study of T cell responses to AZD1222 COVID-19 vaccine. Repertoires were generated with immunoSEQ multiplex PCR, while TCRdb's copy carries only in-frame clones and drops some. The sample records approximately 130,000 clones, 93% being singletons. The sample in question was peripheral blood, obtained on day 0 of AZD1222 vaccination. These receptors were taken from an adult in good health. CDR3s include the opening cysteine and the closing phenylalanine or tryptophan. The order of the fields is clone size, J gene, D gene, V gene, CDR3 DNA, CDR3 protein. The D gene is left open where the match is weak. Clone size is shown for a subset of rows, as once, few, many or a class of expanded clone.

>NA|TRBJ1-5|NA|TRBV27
TGTGCCAGCAGTTTCGGGTTTCAGCCCCAGCATTTT
CASSFGFQPQHF
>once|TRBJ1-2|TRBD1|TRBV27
TGTGCCAGCAGTCCGCCCTGGACAGGAACTAACTATGGCTACACCTTC
CASSPPWTGTNYGYTF
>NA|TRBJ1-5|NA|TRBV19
TGTGCCAGTAGTAACCGGGGACTCAATCAGCCCCAGCATTTT
CASSNRGLNQPQHF
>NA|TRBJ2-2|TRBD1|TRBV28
TGTGCCAGCAGGGGCCCGGGACAGGGGGCCGGGGAGCTGTTTTTT
CASRGPGQGAGELFF
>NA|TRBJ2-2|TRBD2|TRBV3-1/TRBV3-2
TGTGCCAGCAGGACTAGCGTCTATACCGGGGAGCTGTTTTTT
CASRTSVYTGELFF
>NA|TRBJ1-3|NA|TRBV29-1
TGCAGCGTTGAAGATCAAGGTTTCAACACCATATATTTT
CSVEDQGFNTIYF
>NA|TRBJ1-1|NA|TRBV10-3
TGTGCCATCAGTGTGGAGGGCATGAACACTGAAGCTTTCTTT
CAISVEGMNTEAFF
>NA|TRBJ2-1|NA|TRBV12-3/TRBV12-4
TGTGCCAGCACGCAGGGGTACAATGAGCAGTTCTTC
CASTQGYNEQFF
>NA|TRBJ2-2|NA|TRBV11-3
TGTGCCAGCAGCTTAGGCTACACCGGGGAGCTGTTTTTT
CASSLGYTGELFF
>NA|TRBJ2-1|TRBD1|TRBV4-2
TGTGCCAGCAGCCAAGATTCGGGACAGGGCGCGTGGGATGAGCAGTTCTTC
CASSQDSGQGAWDEQFF
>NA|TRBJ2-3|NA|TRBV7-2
TGTGCCAGCAGCTTAGCTTTTAGGGATACGCAGTATTTT
CASSLAFRDTQYF
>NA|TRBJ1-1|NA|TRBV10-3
TGTGCCATCAGTGAGCCGGATCTGAACACTGAAGCTTTCTTT
CAISEPDLNTEAFF
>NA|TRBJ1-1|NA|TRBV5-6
TGTGCCAGCAGCTTAGGACGAGGCGTCAGATATACTGAAGCTTTCTTT
CASSLGRGVRYTEAFF
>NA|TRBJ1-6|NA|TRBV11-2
TGTGCCAGCAGCTCCCGTACCCGACTCCAAAGCCGCCATAATTCACCCCTCCACTTT
CASSSRTRLQSRHNSPLHF
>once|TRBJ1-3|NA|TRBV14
TGTGCCAGCAGCCATCCGGGGAGTGGAAACACCATATATTTT
CASSHPGSGNTIYF
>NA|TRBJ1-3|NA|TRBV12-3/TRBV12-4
TGTGCCAGCAGTTTAGTGAATAGGAACACCATATATTTT
CASSLVNRNTIYF
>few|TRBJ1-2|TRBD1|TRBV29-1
TGCAGCGTGAAGGGGACAGGGGGCAACTATGGCTACACCTTC
CSVKGTGGNYGYTF
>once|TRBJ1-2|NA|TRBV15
TGTGCCACCAACCCAATGACGGCCTCTCCCTTCTATGGCTACACCTTC
CATNPMTASPFYGYTF
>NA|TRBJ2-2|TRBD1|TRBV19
TGTGCCAGTAGGAGGGGACAGGGGTTCACCGGGGAGCTGTTTTTT
CASRRGQGFTGELFF
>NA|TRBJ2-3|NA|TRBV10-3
TGTGCCATCAGTGAACGGGGCCCCGATACGCAGTATTTT
CAISERGPDTQYF
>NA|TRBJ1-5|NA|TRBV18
TGTGCCAGCTCCAACGGGGGGGATAGCAATCAGCCCCAGCATTTT
CASSNGGDSNQPQHF
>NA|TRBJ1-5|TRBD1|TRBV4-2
TGTGCCAGCAGCCCACAGGGGTCCGGTCAGCCCCAGCATTTT
CASSPQGSGQPQHF
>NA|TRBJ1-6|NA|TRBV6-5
TGTGCCAGCATTGGGGCGACACGCAATTCACCCCTCCACTTT
CASIGATRNSPLHF
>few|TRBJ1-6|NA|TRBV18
TGTGCCAGCTCACCCGGAGTCGTAAATTCACCCCTCCACTTT
CASSPGVVNSPLHF
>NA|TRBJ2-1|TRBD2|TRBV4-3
TGCGCCAGCAGCCAAGATTTGGAGGGACTAGGCGATGAGCAGTTCTTC
CASSQDLEGLGDEQFF
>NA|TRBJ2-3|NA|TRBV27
TGTGCCAGCAGTGATGGGAGCGGGTACACAGATACGCAGTATTTT
CASSDGSGYTDTQYF
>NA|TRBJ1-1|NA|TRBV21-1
TGTGCCAGCAGCAAATCCCCGACTGGGGCCCGCACTGAAGCTTTCTTT
CASSKSPTGARTEAFF
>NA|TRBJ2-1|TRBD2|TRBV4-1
TGCGCCAGCAGCCAACGTCCGGGACTAGCGGGACATGAGCAGTTCTTC
CASSQRPGLAGHEQFF
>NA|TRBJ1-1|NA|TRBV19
TGTGCCAGTAGTATCGCCAGGGAAAACACTGAAGCTTTCTTT
CASSIARENTEAFF
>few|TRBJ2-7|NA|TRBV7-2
TGTGCCAGCAGCCGCGCTCCCAGGGGATCCTACGAGCAGTACTTC
CASSRAPRGSYEQYF
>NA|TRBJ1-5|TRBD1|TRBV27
TGTGCCAGCAGTGCGGGACAGATAAATCAGCCCCAGCATTTT
CASSAGQINQPQHF
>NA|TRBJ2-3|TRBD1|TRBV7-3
TGTGCCAGCAGCTTCGGGACAGGGGGCACAGATACGCAGTATTTT
CASSFGTGGTDTQYF
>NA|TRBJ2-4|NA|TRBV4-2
TGTGCCAGCAGCCAGGCCTACTTGCAGGAGGGCTCGGGGAACATTCAGTACTTC
CASSQAYLQEGSGNIQYF
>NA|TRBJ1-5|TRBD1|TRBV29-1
TGCAGGACGGGACAGAGGGAACAGCCCCAGCATTTT
CRTGQREQPQHF
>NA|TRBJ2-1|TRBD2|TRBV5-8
TGTGCCAGCAGCTTGGCTAGCGGAGACCTCTTTTTGAATGAGCAGTTCTTC
CASSLASGDLFLNEQFF
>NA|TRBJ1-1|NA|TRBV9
TGTGCCAGCAGCGTTCGGGGCGGTAACACTGAAGCTTTCTTT
CASSVRGGNTEAFF
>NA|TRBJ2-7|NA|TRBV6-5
TGTGCCAGCAGCCCCCCAGGGGCTACCTACGAGCAGTACTTC
CASSPPGATYEQYF
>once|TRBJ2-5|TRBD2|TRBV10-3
TGTGCCATCAGTGCGAGGACTAGCGGGAACCAAGAGACCCAGTACTTC
CAISARTSGNQETQYF
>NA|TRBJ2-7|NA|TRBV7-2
TGTGCCAGCAGCCCAGGGACAACCGGTCAAGACTACGAGCAGTACTTC
CASSPGTTGQDYEQYF
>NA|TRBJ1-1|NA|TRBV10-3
TGTGCCATCGATAGGGGCCAGAACACTGAAGCTTTCTTT
CAIDRGQNTEAFF
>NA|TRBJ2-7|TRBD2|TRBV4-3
TGCGCCAGCAGCCAAGATGGTGGACTAGCGGGAGGTGAAATCTCCTACGAGCAGTACTTC
CASSQDGGLAGGEISYEQYF
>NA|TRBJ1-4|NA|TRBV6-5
TGTGCCAGCACACCGGGACCGTCGAATGAAAAACTGTTTTTT
CASTPGPSNEKLFF